This T cell receptor beta chain is drawn from a study of CD4 T cells in relation to SARS-CoV-2 and coronaviruses. Study overall: ViraFEST: roughly ten-day antigen culture of PBMCs, then TCR beta CDR3 sequencing. No peptide or an HIV-1 Nef peptide pool served as negative control.

The assay was immunoSEQ multiplex PCR, and TCRdb's table has in-frame clones only and misses some. Here the sample spans 23,000 or so clones, around 76% being singletons. CD4+ T cells from unexposed donors were obtained before the COVID-19 pandemic (2011-2018). CD4+ T cells were isolated from the cells after around eleven days of culture. Testing used SARS-CoV-2 S/N and four cold-coronavirus spikes on unexposed-donor CD4+ T cells, cells permitting. CDR1 is KGHSH and CDR2 is LQKENI in the germline V gene. This CDR3 is 21 amino acids long. After removal of 3 bases from V and 1 base from J, the junction contained 14 bases not matched to a gene. Worth noting for this clone: The antigen remains unidentified.

Specimen: CD4+ T cells from PBMCs, cultured in vitro. This clonotype was sampled from a human donor in good health. The chain employs TRBV18 and TRBJ2-1; 14 bases line up with TRBD2. The CDR3 DNA sequence: TGTGCCAGCTCACCTCAAGGGGGACTAGCGGGAGCTAGTTCGTCCTACAATGAGCAGTTCTTC. It codes for CASSPQGGLAGASSSYNEQFF. Looking up the rest from reference TRBV18 and TRBJ2-1 gives the full variable domain: NAGVMQNPRHLVRRRGQEARLRCSPMKGHSHVYWYRQLPEEGLKFMVYLQKENIIDESGMPKERFSAEFPKEGPSILRIQQVVRGDSAAYFCASSPQGGLAGASSSYNEQFFGPGTRLTVL.